This T cell receptor (beta chain) came from a study of shared clonotypes between healthy human individuals. The length of the CDR3 is 15 residues. V was clipped by 0 bases and J by 5 bases; unmatched bases: 5. CDR1 and CDR2 (germline): SGHDN, FVKESK. Subsets obtained from CD4+ cells comprised CD45RA+ naive and CD45RA-negative memory cells. Study findings and constraints: Sorted-subset samples were not fully sequenced, rarefaction indicated.

Remarks on this clone: The antigen remains undetermined.

The assay was immunoSEQ multiplex PCR, and TCRdb's table has in-frame clones only and misses some. The sample records 2.3 million or so clones, about 92% being singletons. V is TRBV14 and J is TRBJ2-7; the match to TRBD2 covers 9 bases. The source is a young man in good health. Some clones in this sample may be carry-over from other donors' samples. Sequencing was carried out using naive CD4+ T cells from PBMCs. Documented subset: CD45RA+ positively selected. The CDR3 is CASSQDPSGNHEQYF. DNA for the CDR3: TGTGCCAGCAGCCAAGACCCTAGCGGGAACCACGAGCAGTACTTC.